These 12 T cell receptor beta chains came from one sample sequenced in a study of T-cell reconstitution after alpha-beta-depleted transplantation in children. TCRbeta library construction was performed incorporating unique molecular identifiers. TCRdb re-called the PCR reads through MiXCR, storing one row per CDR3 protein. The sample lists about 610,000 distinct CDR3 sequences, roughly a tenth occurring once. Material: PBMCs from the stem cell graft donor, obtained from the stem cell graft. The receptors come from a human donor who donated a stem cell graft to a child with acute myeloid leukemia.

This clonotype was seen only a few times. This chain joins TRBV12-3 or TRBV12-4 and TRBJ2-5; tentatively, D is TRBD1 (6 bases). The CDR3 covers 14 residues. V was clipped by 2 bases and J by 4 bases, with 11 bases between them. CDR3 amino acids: CASSLLQGPETQYF. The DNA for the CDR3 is TGTGCCAGCAGTTTACTGCAGGGGCCAGAGACCCAGTACTTC.

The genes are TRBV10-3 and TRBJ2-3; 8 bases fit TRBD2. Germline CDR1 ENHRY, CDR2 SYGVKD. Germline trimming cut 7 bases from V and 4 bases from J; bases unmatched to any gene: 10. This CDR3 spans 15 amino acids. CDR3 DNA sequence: TGTGCCATCACCCCGGGACTAGGAGGGGCAGATACGCAGTATTTT. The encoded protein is CAITPGLGGADTQYF.

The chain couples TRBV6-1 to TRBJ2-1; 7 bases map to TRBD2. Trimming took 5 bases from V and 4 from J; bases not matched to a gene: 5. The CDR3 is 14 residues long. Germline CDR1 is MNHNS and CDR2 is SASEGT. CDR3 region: CASSPLAEYNEQFF. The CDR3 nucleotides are TGTGCCAGCAGTCCCCTAGCGGAATACAATGAGCAGTTCTTC.

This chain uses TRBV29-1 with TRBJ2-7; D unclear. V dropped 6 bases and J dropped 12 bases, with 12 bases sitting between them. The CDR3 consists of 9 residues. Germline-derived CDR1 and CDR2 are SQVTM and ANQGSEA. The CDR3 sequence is CSVAVIRYF. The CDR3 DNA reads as TGCAGCGTGGCGGTGATTAGGTACTTC.

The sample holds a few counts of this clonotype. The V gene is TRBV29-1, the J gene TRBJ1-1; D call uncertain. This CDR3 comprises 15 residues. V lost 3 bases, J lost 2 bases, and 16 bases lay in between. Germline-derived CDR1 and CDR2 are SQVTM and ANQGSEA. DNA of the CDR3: TGCAGCGTTGAGCGGACCAACACCATAAACACTGAAGCTTTCTTT. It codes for CSVERTNTINTEAFF.

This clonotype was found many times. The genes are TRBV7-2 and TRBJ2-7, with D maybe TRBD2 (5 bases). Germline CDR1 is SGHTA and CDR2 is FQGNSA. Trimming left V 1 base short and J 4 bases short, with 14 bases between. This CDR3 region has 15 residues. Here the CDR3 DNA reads TGTGCCAGCAGCTTAGGGCTAGGAGGCACTTACGAGCAGTACTTC. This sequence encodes CASSLGLGGTYEQYF.

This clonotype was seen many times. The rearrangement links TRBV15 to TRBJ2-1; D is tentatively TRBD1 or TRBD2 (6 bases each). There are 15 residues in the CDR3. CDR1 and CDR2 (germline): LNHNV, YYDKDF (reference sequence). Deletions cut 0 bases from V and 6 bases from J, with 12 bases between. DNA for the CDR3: TGTGCCACCAGCAGAGATCAGGGGACTCGCAATGAGCAGTTCTTC. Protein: CATSRDQGTRNEQFF.

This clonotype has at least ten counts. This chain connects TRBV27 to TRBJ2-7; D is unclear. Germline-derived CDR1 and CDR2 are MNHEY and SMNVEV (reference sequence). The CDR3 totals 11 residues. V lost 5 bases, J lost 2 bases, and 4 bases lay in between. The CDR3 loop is CASSITYEQYF. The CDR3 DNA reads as TGTGCCAGCAGTATTACCTACGAGCAGTACTTC.

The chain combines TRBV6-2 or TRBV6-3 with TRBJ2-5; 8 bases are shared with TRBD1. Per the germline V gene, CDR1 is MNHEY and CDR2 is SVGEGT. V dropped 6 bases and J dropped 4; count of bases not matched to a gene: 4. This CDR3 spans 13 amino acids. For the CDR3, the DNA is TGTGCCAGCAGCCAGACAGGGGCAGAGACCCAGTACTTC. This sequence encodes CASSQTGAETQYF.

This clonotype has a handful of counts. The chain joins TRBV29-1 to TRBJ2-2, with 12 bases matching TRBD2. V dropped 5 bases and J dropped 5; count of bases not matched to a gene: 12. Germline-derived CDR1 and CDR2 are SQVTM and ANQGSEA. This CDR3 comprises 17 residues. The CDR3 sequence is CSVLTRPGTSGTGELFF. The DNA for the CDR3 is TGCAGCGTTCTCACTCGACCTGGGACTAGCGGGACCGGGGAGCTGTTTTTT.

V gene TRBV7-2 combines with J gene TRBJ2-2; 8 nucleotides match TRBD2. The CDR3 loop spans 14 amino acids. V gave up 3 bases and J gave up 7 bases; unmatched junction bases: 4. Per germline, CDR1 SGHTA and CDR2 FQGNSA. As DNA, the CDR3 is TGTGCCAGCAGCTTCTCCGGGAGGGACGGGGAGCTGTTTTTT. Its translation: CASSFSGRDGELFF.

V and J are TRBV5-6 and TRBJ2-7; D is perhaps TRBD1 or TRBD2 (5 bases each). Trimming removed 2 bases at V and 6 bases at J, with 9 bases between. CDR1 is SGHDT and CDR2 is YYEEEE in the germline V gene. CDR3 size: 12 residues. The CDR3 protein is CASSFDGTEQYF. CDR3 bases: TGTGCCAGCAGCTTCGACGGGACCGAGCAGTACTTC.